This note documents a single T cell receptor (beta chain) sequence. The junction shows a germline mismatch at one end, possibly a read error. These data originate in a study of radiotherapy plus CTLA-4 blockade in lung cancer. Study overall: Patients showed objective responses in roughly 19% of cases and disease control in 30% to 40%.

Generated by immunoSEQ multiplex PCR, the TCRdb table keeps only in-frame clones and is missing some. The table includes approximately 40,000 clones, 80% to 90% detected once. The CDR3 totals 15 residues. Germline CDR1 reads MNHEY; CDR2 reads SMNVEV (reference sequence). The sample was peripheral blood, taken from a patient treated with radiotherapy plus ipilimumab. This receptor was taken from a human donor with non-small cell lung cancer whose response to radiotherapy plus ipilimumab could not be evaluated. The chain uses TRBV27 and TRBJ2-5; D is perhaps TRBD2 (5 bases). CDR3 protein: CAGSLRPEMVSEEYF. For the CDR3, the DNA is TGTGCCGGCAGCTTAAGGCCTGAAATGGTATCGGAGGAGTACTTC.